This record covers a single T cell receptor (beta chain). Per the original data handling: Scientists estimated how many nucleated cells there were by amplifying reference gene primers. Measured with immunoSEQ multiplex PCR; TCRdb has only the in-frame clones, and not every one. The DNA was the basis for D and trimming; V, J and clone size are from that table. There are 250,000 to 300,000 clones in the sample; approximately 90% occur only once, and about 2.2% lies in the top ten. This specimen comes from a study of blood T cell repertoires in COVID-19. Study-wide context: COVID-19 samples from acute and convalescent phases originated in the United States, Italy and Spain. From T cells, B-cell-depleted T cells, or PBMCs came the material, which was cDNA or gDNA.

Seattle cases were enrolled at active infection and followed longitudinally. V dropped 6 bases and J dropped 6 bases, with 9 bases sitting between them. The CDR3 sequence is 11 residues long. The V call is TRBV12-3 or TRBV12-4, the J call TRBJ2-7; D is undetermined. This receptor was taken from a woman aged 25 to 39 with COVID-19, enrolled during active disease. The material sequenced was peripheral blood. The chain's CDR3 is CASSLRAEQYF. For the CDR3, the DNA is TGTGCCAGCAGCTTGAGAGCCGAGCAGTACTTC.